These T cell receptor beta chains were read from a single sample in a study of molecular identifiers for immune sequencing clone quantification. Via MiXCR, TCRdb re-called the PCR reads, giving one row per CDR3 protein. The sample includes 490,000 or so distinct CDR3 sequences, around 23% of them seen just once. The specimen was naive CD8+ T cells from blood, with Jurkat cell RNA spiked in. These receptors were obtained from a human donor in good health. Some libraries in this study had Jurkat cell RNA spiked in. The CDR3 runs from the conserved cysteine through the conserved F or W. The order of the fields is D gene, clone size, V gene, J gene, CDR3 DNA, CDR3 protein. D genes are given only for firm matches. The size entry is marked missing in some rows and otherwise reads once, few, many or a size class.

>-|many|TRBV27|TRBJ1-5
TGTGCCAGCAGTTTGTGGGGGATCGGCAATCAGCCCCAGCATTTT
CASSLWGIGNQPQHF
>TRBD1|-|TRBV5-1|TRBJ1-4
TGCGCCAGCAGCTTGACCGAACGACAGGGGAATAATGAAAAACTGTTTTTT
CASSLTERQGNNEKLFF
>TRBD2|few|TRBV2|TRBJ2-5
TGTGCCAGCAGTGATCCACCTAGCGGGATCCAAGAGACCCAGTACTTC
CASSDPPSGIQETQYF
>-|few|TRBV4-3|TRBJ2-5
TGCGCCAGCAGCCAAGGACCGGGTCTAGAACTAGAGACCCAGTACTTC
CASSQGPGLELETQYF
>-|few|TRBV12-3/TRBV12-4|TRBJ1-5
TGTGCCAGCAGCCCCCTGAGGGATGGGCAGCCCCAGCATTTT
CASSPLRDGQPQHF
>-|-|TRBV12-3/TRBV12-4|TRBJ2-2
TGTGCCAGCAGTAGCCTTGTAGGGCGGGACTGGGGGGAGCTGTTTTTT
CASSSLVGRDWGELFF
>-|many|TRBV29-1|TRBJ2-7
TGCAGCGCAAGCCGGGCCAGCTCCTACGAGCAGTACTTC
CSASRASSYEQYF
>-|-|TRBV7-9|TRBJ1-6
TGTGCCAGCAGCGGACACAGGGTTGGGGATTCACCCCTCCACTTT
CASSGHRVGDSPLHF
>-|-|TRBV13|TRBJ1-4
TGTGCCAGCAGCGAAGCCGGCAGCTATAATGAAAAACTGTTTTTT
CASSEAGSYNEKLFF
>-|-|TRBV7-9|TRBJ2-1
TGTGCCAGCAGCGCCTACCCCCTCTACAATGAGCAGTTCTTC
CASSAYPLYNEQFF
>-|many|TRBV29-1|TRBJ2-2
TGCAGCGTTGAAGATCCGAGTAGCGCCACCGGGGAGCTGTTTTTT
CSVEDPSSATGELFF
>-|-|TRBV9|TRBJ2-1
TGTGCCAGCAGCCCGTCGTGGTCAGGGGTCGACGATGAGCAGTTCTTC
CASSPSWSGVDDEQFF
>-|-|TRBV5-1|TRBJ1-1
TGCGCCAGCAGCTCCGAACGAGACACTGAAGCTTTCTTT
CASSSERDTEAFF
>-|-|TRBV9|TRBJ2-5
TGTGCCAGCAGCGTCTTAGGGCAGATCCAAGAGACCCAGTACTTC
CASSVLGQIQETQYF
>TRBD1|many|TRBV5-1|TRBJ2-3
TGCGCCAGCAGCTCGACCACCTCAGGGGGCGATACGCAGTATTTT
CASSSTTSGGDTQYF
>TRBD2|many|TRBV5-1|TRBJ2-1
TGCGCCAGCAGCTTGACTAGCGGGACATACAATGAGCAGTTCTTC
CASSLTSGTYNEQFF
>-|-|TRBV29-1|TRBJ1-1
TGCTACCCTTGGGTGGGGCTCACTGAAGCTTTCTTT
CYPWVGLTEAFF
>-|-|TRBV6-2/TRBV6-3|TRBJ1-1
TGTGCCAGCAGTGTTGGCTCTACTGAAGCTTTCTTT
CASSVGSTEAFF
>-|-|TRBV11-2|TRBJ1-5
TGTGCCAGCAGCTTAATAGGGCCGATACTCTATAGCAATCAGCCCCAGCATTTT
CASSLIGPILYSNQPQHF
>-|-|TRBV30|TRBJ2-1
TGTGCCTGGAGTACCGCCGAGCAGTTCTTC
CAWSTAEQFF
>TRBD2|-|TRBV6-5|TRBJ2-1
TGTGCCAGCAGCTATAGCGGGGTTGAGCAGTTCTTC
CASSYSGVEQFF
>-|-|TRBV27|TRBJ1-5
TGTGCCAGCAGTAGTAGGCCTCTCTCGGATACGCAGCATTTT
CASSSRPLSDTQHF
>-|few|TRBV19|TRBJ1-5
TGTGCCAGTAGTATAGATCAACAGCCCCAGCATTTT
CASSIDQQPQHF
>-|few|TRBV19|TRBJ2-3
TGTGCCAGTAGTATAGGTTACCCTCTGACAGCAGATACGCAGTATTTT
CASSIGYPLTADTQYF
>-|many|TRBV24-1|TRBJ2-2
TGTGCCACCAGTGATTGGATGGGCGGGGAGCTGTTTTTT
CATSDWMGGELFF